This T cell receptor beta chain stems from a study of blood T cell repertoires in COVID-19. The germline V gene encodes CDR1 MNHNS and CDR2 SASEGT. The CDR3 runs to 16 residues. Trimming at V came to 3 bases and at J to 8 bases, leaving 10 bases not matched to a gene. TCRdb's table, derived via immunoSEQ multiplex PCR, lists solely in-frame clones and lacks some. Here the sample spans about 36,000 clones, roughly four fifths being singletons. The receptor's source is a human donor in a cohort sampled during active or convalescent COVID-19. The donor label of this sample is uncertain. The source material was peripheral blood. The V call is TRBV6-1, the J call TRBJ1-5; 10 bases line up with TRBD1. CDR3 nucleotides: TGTGCCAGCAGTGAGCGACAGGGGGCTTCCTATGAGCCCCAGCATTTT. Residues: CASSERQGASYEPQHF.